The clone carrying this T cell receptor (beta chain) was picked up one time. Its antigen remains unidentified. Sequencing was performed with immunoSEQ multiplex PCR; in TCRdb, only in-frame clones are kept and a portion is missing. Among some 130,000 clones, 80% to 90% were seen once, and the ten largest hold 1.5% to 2%. This specimen belongs to a study of T cell responses to AZD1222 COVID-19 vaccine. Findings of the study overall: Repertoires were obtained only post-peak T cell response. CD4 TCRs associated with vaccination spanned spike, dominating at 160-218 and 743-854. Mostly white British, mostly female donors; authors suggested clonal diversity may be underestimated. Seropositivity was recorded at baseline in only six AZD1222 recipients.

Germline CDR1 reads SNHLY; CDR2 reads FYNNEI. V was pared by 4 bases and J by 6 bases, with 13 bases between. CDR3 length: 13 amino acids. The sample in question was peripheral blood, obtained on day 0 of AZD1222 vaccination. J is TRBJ2-7 and V is TRBV2; maybe TRBD1 (5 bases). This receptor was taken from an adult in good health. CDR3 residues: CASSVGRVSEQYF. CDR3 bases: TGTGCCAGCAGTGTGGGGCGCGTGTCCGAGCAGTACTTC.